This T cell receptor beta chain came from a study of regulatory T cells in long-lasting Graves disease. Ten or more counts support this clonotype. Libraries of TCR beta came from iRepertoire HTBI primers plus Arm-PCR of CDR3 regions. One entry per CDR3 protein, called by TCRdb with MiXCR from the multiplex PCR reads. The table shows about 240,000 distinct CDR3 sequences, with roughly a fifth occurring only once. Time point reported: newly diagnosed GD, antithyroid drugs for less than 3 months. The TCR library used RNA extracted from PBMCs. After removal of 5 bases from V and 1 base from J, the junction contained 6 bases not matched to a gene. CDR1 and CDR2 from the germline V gene are DFQATT and SNEGSKA (reference sequence). The CDR3 extends over 14 amino acids.

The chain carries TRBV20-1 and TRBJ2-3, with 7 bases lining up with TRBD1. The TCR comes from a female donor with Graves disease. The material was peripheral blood mononuclear cells (PBMCs), obtained at new diagnosis, from a patient treated with antithyroid drugs. The CDR3 coding sequence is TGCAGTGCTCGCCCCGGGACAGGCACAGATACGCAGTATTTT. It encodes CSARPGTGTDTQYF.